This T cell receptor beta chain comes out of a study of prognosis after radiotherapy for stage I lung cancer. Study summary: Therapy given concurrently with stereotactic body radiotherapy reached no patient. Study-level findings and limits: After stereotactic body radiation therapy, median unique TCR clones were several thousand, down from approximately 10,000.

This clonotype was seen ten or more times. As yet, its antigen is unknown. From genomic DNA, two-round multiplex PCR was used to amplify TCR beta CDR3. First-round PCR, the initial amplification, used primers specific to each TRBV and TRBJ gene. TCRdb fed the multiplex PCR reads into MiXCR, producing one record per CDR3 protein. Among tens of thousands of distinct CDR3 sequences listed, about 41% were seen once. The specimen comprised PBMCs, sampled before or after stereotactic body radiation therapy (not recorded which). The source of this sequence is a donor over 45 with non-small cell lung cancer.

The CDR3 protein is CASSLGRDQETQYF. CDR3 DNA sequence: TGTGCCAGCAGTTTGGGCCGGGACCAAGAGACCCAGTACTTC. V usage is TRBV12-3 or TRBV12-4 and J usage is TRBJ2-5; no firm D call. The length of the CDR3 is 14 residues. V gave up 3 bases and J gave up 0 bases, with 8 bases separating them.